Listed below are T cell receptor beta chains from one sample, sequenced in a study of blood T cell repertoires in COVID-19. The table came from immunoSEQ multiplex PCR; TCRdb's copy has only in-frame clones and leaves some out. The sample has about 330,000 clones, 70% to 90% seen once. Specimen: PBMCs or T cells enriched from blood (not recorded which). These receptors were obtained from a woman aged 30 to 39 who had recovered from COVID-19. The CDR3 runs from the conserved cysteine through the conserved F or W. A D gene is named only where the DNA matches it firmly. Rows may omit the clone size; those that give it use once, few, many or a size class.

NA	TRBV7-8	14	TRBJ1-5	NA	CASSLFPGVGPQHF	TGTGCCAGCAGCTTATTCCCCGGTGTCGGGCCCCAGCATTTT
NA	TRBV18	14	TRBJ1-2	NA	CASSPPPRGEGYTF	TGTGCCAGCTCACCACCGCCCCGGGGAGAGGGCTACACCTTC
once	TRBV7-2	14	TRBJ1-4	TRBD1	CASSPRQGNEKLFF	TGTGCCAGCAGCCCACGACAGGGTAATGAAAAACTGTTTTTT
NA	TRBV30	12	TRBJ1-2	NA	CAWSPGAYGYTF	TGTGCCTGGAGTCCAGGGGCCTATGGCTACACCTTC
NA	TRBV7-3	17	TRBJ2-3	TRBD2	CASSLVAGGKSTDTQYF	TGTGCCAGCAGCTTAGTAGCGGGGGGGAAAAGCACAGATACGCAGTATTTT
NA	TRBV19	15	TRBJ2-7	TRBD1	CASSDEGQGSYEQYF	TGTGCCAGTTCCGACGAGGGACAGGGCTCCTACGAGCAGTACTTC
few	TRBV4-1	16	TRBJ2-1	TRBD2	CASSQGLAGTYNEQFF	TGCGCCAGCAGCCAGGGACTAGCGGGGACCTACAATGAGCAGTTCTTC
NA	TRBV19	16	TRBJ1-1	NA	CASSINPTPGGGEAFF	TGTGCCAGTAGTATAAACCCGACCCCCGGGGGAGGTGAAGCTTTCTTT
NA	TRBV14	15	TRBJ2-6	NA	CASSRGGAGANVLTF	TGTGCCAGCAGCCGGGGCGGGGCTGGGGCCAACGTCCTGACTTTC
NA	TRBV9	16	TRBJ2-1	NA	CASSPEGGAIYNEQFF	TGTGCCAGCAGCCCTGAGGGGGGGGCCATCTACAATGAGCAGTTCTTC
NA	TRBV6-1	12	TRBJ1-2	NA	CASSEAPGGYTF	TGTGCCAGCAGTGAAGCGCCGGGGGGCTACACCTTC
NA	TRBV5-1	16	TRBJ2-1	TRBD1	CASSLTGTGSYNEQFF	TGCGCCAGCAGCTTAACCGGGACAGGGTCCTACAATGAGCAGTTCTTC
once	TRBV30	15	TRBJ1-5	TRBD1	CAWSTRQGRRQSQHF	TGTGCCTGGAGTACTCGACAGGGCCGTAGACAGTCCCAGCATTTT
few	TRBV13	12	TRBJ1-1	NA	CASSTPTGKAFF	TGTGCCAGCAGCACCCCGACGGGGAAAGCTTTCTTT
NA	TRBV6-5	15	TRBJ1-1	NA	CASSYSEGGSTEAFF	TGTGCCAGCAGTTACTCCGAGGGGGGGAGCACTGAAGCTTTCTTT
NA	TRBV27	14	TRBJ1-1	TRBD1	CASSQTGDVTEAFF	TGTGCCAGCAGTCAGACAGGGGACGTAACTGAAGCTTTCTTT
NA	TRBV3-1/TRBV3-2	14	TRBJ1-3	TRBD1	CASSQETGGNTIYF	TGTGCCAGCAGCCAAGAGACAGGGGGAAACACCATATATTTT
NA	TRBV2	13	TRBJ1-1	TRBD1	CASRDRVDTEAFF	TGTGCCAGCAGAGACAGGGTAGACACTGAAGCTTTCTTT
NA	TRBV6-5	15	TRBJ2-5	TRBD2	CASSPTSGGRETQYF	TGTGCCAGCAGTCCCACTAGCGGGGGGCGAGAGACCCAGTACTTC
NA	TRBV29-1	14	TRBJ1-2	TRBD1	CSVVDRSNSYGYTF	TGCAGCGTGGTGGACAGGTCCAACTCCTATGGCTACACCTTC
NA	TRBV11-2	13	TRBJ2-7	NA	CASSHRQTYEQYF	TGTGCCAGCAGCCACAGACAGACCTACGAGCAGTACTTC
NA	TRBV10-3	15	TRBJ1-1	NA	CAISEGVWMNTEAFF	TGTGCCATCAGTGAGGGAGTTTGGATGAACACTGAAGCTTTCTTT
NA	TRBV27	13	TRBJ2-2	NA	CASSPDGGGELFF	TGTGCCAGCAGCCCCGACGGGGGCGGGGAGCTGTTTTTT
once	TRBV7-2	14	TRBJ1-6	TRBD1	CASSATGQASPLHF	TGTGCCAGCAGCGCTACCGGACAGGCTTCACCCCTCCACTTT
NA	TRBV9	15	TRBJ1-4	TRBD1	CASSARDRGSEKLFF	TGTGCCAGCAGCGCTCGGGACAGGGGCAGTGAAAAACTGTTTTTT
NA	TRBV15	16	TRBJ1-5	NA	CATSRDPSTGTQPQHF	TGTGCCACCAGCAGAGATCCCTCGACAGGTACTCAGCCCCAGCATTTT
NA	TRBV12-3/TRBV12-4	12	TRBJ2-3	NA	CASSFRGDTQYF	TGTGCCAGCAGTTTTAGAGGCGATACGCAGTATTTT
NA	TRBV5-1	13	TRBJ1-2	NA	CASSFFTGDGYTF	TGCGCCAGCAGCTTCTTTACAGGAGATGGCTACACCTTC